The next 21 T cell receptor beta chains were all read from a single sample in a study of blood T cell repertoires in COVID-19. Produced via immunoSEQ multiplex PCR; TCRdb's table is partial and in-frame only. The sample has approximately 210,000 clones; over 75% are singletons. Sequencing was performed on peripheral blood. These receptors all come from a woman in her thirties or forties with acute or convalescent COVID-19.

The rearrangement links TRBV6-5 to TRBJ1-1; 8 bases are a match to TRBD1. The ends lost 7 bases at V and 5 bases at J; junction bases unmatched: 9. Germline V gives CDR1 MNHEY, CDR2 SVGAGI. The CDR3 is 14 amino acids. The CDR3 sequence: CASTEGQGWTEAFF. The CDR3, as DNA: TGTGCCAGCACCGAAGGACAGGGTTGGACTGAAGCTTTCTTT.

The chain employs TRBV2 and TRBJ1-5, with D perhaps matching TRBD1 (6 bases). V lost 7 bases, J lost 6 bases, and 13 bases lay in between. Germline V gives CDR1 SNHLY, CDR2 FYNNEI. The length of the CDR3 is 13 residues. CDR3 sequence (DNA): TGTGCCAGCAAAGCAGGGGCGAGTCAGCCCCAGCATTTT. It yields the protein CASKAGASQPQHF.

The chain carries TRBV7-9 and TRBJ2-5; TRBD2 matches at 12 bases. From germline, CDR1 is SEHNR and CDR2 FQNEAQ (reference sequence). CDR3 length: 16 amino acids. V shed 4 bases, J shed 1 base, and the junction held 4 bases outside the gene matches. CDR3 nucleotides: TGTGCCAGCAGCTCCCCTAGCGGGGGGGCCCAAGAGACCCAGTACTTC. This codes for CASSSPSGGAQETQYF.

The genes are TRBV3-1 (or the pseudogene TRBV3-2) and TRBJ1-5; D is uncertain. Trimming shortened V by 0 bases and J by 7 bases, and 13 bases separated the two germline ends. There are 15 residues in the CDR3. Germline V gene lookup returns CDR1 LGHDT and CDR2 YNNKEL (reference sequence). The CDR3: CASSQDMTGWQPQHF. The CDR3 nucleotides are TGTGCCAGCAGCCAAGATATGACCGGGTGGCAGCCCCAGCATTTT.

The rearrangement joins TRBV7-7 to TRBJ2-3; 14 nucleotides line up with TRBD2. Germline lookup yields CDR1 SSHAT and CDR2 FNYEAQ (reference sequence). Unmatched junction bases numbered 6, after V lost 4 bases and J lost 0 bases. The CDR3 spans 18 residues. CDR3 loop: CASSSGTSGGDSTDTQYF. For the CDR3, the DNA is TGTGCCAGCAGCTCGGGGACTAGCGGGGGAGACAGCACAGATACGCAGTATTTT.

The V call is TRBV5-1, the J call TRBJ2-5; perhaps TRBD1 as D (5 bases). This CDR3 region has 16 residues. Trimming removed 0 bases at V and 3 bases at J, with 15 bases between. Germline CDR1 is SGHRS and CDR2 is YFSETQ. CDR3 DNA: TGCGCCAGCAGCTTGGCGACCAGGGCTACTGAAGAGACCCAGTACTTC. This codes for CASSLATRATEETQYF. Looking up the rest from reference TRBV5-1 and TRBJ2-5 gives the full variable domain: KAGVTQTPRYLIKTRGQQVTLSCSPISGHRSVSWYQQTPGQGLQFLFEYFSETQRNKGNFPGRFSGRQFSNSRSEMNVSTLELGDSALYLCASSLATRATEETQYFGPGTRLLVL.

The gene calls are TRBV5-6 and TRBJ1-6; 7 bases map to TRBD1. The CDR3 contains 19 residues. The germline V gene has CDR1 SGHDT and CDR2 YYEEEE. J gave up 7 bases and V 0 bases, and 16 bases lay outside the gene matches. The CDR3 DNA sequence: TGTGCCAGCAGCTTGGTAGGGGCTGGCCGACAGGGCGGAAATTCACCCCTCCACTTT. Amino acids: CASSLVGAGRQGGNSPLHF.

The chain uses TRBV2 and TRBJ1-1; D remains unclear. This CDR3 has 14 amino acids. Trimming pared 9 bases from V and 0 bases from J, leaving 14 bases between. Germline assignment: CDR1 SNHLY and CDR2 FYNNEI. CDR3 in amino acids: CARWAGDMNTEAFF. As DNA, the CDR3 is TGTGCCAGGTGGGCAGGTGACATGAACACTGAAGCTTTCTTT.

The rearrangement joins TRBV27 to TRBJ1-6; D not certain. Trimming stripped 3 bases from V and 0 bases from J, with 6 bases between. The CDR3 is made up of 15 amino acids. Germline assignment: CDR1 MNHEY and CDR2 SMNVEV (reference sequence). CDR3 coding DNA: TGTGCCAGCAGTTTTAGGAGCTCCTATAATTCACCCCTCCACTTT. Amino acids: CASSFRSSYNSPLHF.

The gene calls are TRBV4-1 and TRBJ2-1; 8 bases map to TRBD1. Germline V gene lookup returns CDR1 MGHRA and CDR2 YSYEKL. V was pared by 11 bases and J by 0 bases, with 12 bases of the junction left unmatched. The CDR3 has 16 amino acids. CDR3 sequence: CARPGQVQSSYNEQFF. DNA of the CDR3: TGCGCCCGTCCGGGACAGGTCCAATCCTCCTACAATGAGCAGTTCTTC.

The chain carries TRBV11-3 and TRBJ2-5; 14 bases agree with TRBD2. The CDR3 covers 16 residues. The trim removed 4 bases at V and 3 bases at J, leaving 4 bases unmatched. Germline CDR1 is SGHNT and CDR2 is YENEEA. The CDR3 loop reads CASSSGLAGEKETQYF. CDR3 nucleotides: TGTGCCAGCAGCTCGGGACTAGCGGGAGAAAAAGAGACCCAGTACTTC. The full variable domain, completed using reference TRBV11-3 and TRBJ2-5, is EAGVVQSPRYKIIEKKQPVAFWCNPISGHNTLYWYLQNLGQGPELLIRYENEEAVDDSQLPKDRFSAERLKGVDSTLKIQPAELGDSAVYLCASSSGLAGEKETQYFGPGTRLLVL.

DNA of the CDR3: TGCGCCAGCAGCGGAGTATCGGGATTCTACAATGAGCAGTTCTTC. Protein product: CASSGVSGFYNEQFF. The genes are TRBV10-1 and TRBJ2-1; maybe TRBD2 (5 bases). V lost 6 bases and J lost 3, with 15 bases in between. This CDR3 comprises 15 residues. CDR1 is WNHNN, CDR2 SYGVQD, per germline (reference sequence).

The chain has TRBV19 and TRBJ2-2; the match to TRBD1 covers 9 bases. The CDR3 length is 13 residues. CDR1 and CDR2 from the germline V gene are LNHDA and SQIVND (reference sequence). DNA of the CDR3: TGTGCGACTCGGCGGACAGGGGTCGGGGAGCTGTTTTTT. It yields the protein CATRRTGVGELFF.

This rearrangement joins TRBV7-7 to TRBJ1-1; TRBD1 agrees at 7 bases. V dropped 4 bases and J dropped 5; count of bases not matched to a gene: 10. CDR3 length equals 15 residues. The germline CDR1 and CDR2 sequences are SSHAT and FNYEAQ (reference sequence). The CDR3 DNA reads TGTGCCAGCAGCTCCGTCGACAGGGAGAGGACTGAAGCTTTCTTT. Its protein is CASSSVDRERTEAFF.

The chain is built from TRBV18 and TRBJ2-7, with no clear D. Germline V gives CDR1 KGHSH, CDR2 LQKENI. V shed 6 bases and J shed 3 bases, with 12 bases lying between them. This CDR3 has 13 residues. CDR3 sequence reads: CASSLQENYEQYV. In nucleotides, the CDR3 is TGTGCCAGCTCGCTTCAGGAAAACTACGAGCAGTACGTC.

CDR3 sequence (DNA): TGTGCCAGCAGAAGACAGGGAAACACTGAAGCTTTCTTT. This encodes CASRRQGNTEAFF. The chain recombines TRBV2 with TRBJ1-1; 7 bases are a match to TRBD1. In germline, CDR1 is SNHLY, CDR2 FYNNEI. The CDR3 extends over 13 amino acids. V gave up 6 bases and J gave up 2 bases; unmatched junction bases: 3.

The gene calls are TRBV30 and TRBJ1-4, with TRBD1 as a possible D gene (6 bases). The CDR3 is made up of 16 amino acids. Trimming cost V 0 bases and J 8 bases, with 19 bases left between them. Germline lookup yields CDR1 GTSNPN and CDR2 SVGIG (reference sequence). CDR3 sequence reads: CAWSVSWGGNVEKLFF. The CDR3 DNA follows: TGTGCCTGGAGTGTATCATGGGGGGGCAATGTGGAAAAACTGTTTTTT. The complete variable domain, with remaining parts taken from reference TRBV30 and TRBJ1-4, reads SQTIHQWPATLVQPVGSPLSLECTVEGTSNPNLYWYRQAAGRGLQLLFYSVGIGQISSEVPQNLSASRPQDRQFILSSKKLLLSDSGFYLCAWSVSWGGNVEKLFFGSGTQLSVL.

The CDR3 sequence is CASSPGTATEQFF. The CDR3 DNA reads TGTGCCAGCAGCCCGGGGACAGCGACAGAGCAGTTCTTC. The chain links TRBV11-2 to TRBJ2-1; 7 bases align to TRBD1. This CDR3 is 13 amino acids long. Germline V gene lookup returns CDR1 SGHAT and CDR2 FQNNGV. The junction had 8 bases not matched to a gene; V was cut back by 5 bases and J by 10 bases.

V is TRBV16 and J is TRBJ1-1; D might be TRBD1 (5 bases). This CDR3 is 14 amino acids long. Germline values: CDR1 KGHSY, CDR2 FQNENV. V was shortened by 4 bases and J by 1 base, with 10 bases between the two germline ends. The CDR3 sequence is CASSPLGQNTEAFF. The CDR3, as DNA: TGTGCCAGCAGCCCCTTGGGGCAGAACACTGAAGCTTTCTTT.

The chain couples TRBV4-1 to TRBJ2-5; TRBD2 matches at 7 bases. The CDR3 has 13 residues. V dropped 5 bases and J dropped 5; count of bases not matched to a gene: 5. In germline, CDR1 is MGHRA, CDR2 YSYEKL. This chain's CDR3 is CASSRGLPETQYF. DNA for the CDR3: TGCGCCAGCAGCAGGGGACTACCTGAGACCCAGTACTTC.

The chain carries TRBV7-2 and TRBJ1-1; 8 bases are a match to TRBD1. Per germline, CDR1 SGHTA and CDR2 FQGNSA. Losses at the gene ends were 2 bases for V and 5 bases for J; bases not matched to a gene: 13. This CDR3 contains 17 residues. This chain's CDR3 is CASSLYGPDRGGTEAFF. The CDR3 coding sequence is TGTGCCAGCAGCTTATATGGCCCTGACAGGGGTGGGACTGAAGCTTTCTTT. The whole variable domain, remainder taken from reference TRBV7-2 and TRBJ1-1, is GAGVSQSPSNKVTEKGKDVELRCDPISGHTALYWYRQSLGQGLEFLIYFQGNSAPDKSGLPSDRFSAERTGGSVSTLTIQRTQQEDSAVYLCASSLYGPDRGGTEAFFGQGTRLTVV.